This T cell receptor (beta chain) was recovered during a study of beta chain features in type 1 diabetes. Broader study findings: In cDNA sequencing, cells with high TCR expression could be over-represented. PCR, the amplification step, might favor shorter templates, equally in patients and controls. The study found moderately but significantly shorter TCRB CDR3s in all four CD4+ subsets of Type 1 diabetes patients.

Worth noting for this clone: The target antigen is unknown.

Germline CDR1 is SGHTA and CDR2 is FQGNSA. The CDR3 is 16 residues long. Trimming took 0 bases from V and 3 from J, leaving 12 bases between them. The investigators reverse transcribed all of the isolated RNA, so they sequenced expressed TCRB transcripts. This table comes from immunoSEQ multiplex PCR, and its TCRdb copy is limited to in-frame clones, with some not included. Here the sample spans about 700,000 clones, roughly 13% being singletons. The collection from each donor was one heparinised blood draw averaging about 116 mL. The chain couples TRBV7-2 to TRBJ2-1; D remains ambiguous. What was sequenced was naive CD4+ T cells from blood. The source is a man in his late teens or twenties with type 1 diabetes. CDR3 protein: CASSLAPLGNYNEQFF. In DNA, the CDR3 is TGTGCCAGCAGCTTAGCGCCTCTGGGAAACTACAATGAGCAGTTCTTC.